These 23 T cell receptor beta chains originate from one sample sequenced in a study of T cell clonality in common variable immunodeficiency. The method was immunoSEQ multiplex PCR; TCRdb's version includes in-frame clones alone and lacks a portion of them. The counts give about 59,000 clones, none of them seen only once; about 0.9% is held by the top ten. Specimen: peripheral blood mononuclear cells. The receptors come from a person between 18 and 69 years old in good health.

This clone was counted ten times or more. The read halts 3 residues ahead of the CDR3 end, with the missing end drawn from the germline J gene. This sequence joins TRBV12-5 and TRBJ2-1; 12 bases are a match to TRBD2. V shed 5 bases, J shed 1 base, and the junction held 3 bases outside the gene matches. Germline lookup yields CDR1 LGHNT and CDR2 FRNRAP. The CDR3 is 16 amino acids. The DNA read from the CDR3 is TGTGCTAGTGGTCCCGGACTAGCGGGATCCTACAATGAG. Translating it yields CASGPGLAGSYNE. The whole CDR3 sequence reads CASGPGLAGSYNEQFF.

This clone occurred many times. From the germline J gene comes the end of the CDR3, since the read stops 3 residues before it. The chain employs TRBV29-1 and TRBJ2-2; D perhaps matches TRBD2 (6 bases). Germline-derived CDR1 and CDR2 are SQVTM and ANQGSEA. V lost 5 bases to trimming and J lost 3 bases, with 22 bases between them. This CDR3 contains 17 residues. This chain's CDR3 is CSVYSELAVADTGELFF. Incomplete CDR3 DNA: TGCAGCGTTTATAGTGAGCTGGCGGTAGCGGACACCGGGGAG.

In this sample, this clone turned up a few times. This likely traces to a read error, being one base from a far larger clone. The CDR3 DNA, read in part, is TGTGCCTGGAGCCCGGGGAGCCCAGATCCG. Its protein product is CAWSPGSPDP. Given in full, the CDR3 is CAWSPGSPDPQYF. The chain uses TRBV30 and TRBJ2-3; possibly TRBD2 for D (5 bases). The CDR3 end falls 3 residues outside the read, so it is completed with the germline J gene. The CDR3 contains 13 residues. From germline, CDR1 is GTSNPN and CDR2 SVGIG (reference sequence).

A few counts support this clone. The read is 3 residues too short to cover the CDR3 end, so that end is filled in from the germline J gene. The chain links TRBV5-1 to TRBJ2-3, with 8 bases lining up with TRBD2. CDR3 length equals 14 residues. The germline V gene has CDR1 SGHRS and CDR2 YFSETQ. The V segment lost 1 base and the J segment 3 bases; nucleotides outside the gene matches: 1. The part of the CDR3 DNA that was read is TGCGCCAGCAGCTTGAGCGGGGGAACAGATACG. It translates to CASSLSGGTDT. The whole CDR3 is CASSLSGGTDTQYF. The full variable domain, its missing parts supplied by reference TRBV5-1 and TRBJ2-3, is KAGVTQTPRYLIKTRGQQVTLSCSPISGHRSVSWYQQTPGQGLQFLFEYFSETQRNKGNFPGRFSGRQFSNSRSEMNVSTLELGDSALYLCASSLSGGTDTQYFGPGTRLTVL.

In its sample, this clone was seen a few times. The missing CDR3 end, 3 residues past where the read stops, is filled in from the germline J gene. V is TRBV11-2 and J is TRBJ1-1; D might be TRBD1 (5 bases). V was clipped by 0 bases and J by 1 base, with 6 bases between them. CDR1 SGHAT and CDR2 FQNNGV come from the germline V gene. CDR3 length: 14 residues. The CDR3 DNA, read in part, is TGTGCCAGCAGCTTAGATACAGGGAACACTGAA. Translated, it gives CASSLDTGNTE. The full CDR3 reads CASSLDTGNTEAFF.

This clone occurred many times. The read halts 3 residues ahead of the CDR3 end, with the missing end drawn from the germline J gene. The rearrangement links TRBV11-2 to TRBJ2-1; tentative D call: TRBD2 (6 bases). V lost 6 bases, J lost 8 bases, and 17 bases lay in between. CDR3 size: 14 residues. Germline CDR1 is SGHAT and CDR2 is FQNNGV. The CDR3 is CASRNTRGYYEQFF. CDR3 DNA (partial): TGTGCCAGCAGAAATACCCGGGGGTACTATGAG.

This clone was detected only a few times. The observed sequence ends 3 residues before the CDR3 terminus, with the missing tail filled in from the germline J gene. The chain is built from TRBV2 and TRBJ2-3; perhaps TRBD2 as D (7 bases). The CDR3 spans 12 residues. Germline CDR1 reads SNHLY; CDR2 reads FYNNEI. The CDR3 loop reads CASTVGGGPQYF. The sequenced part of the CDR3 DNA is TGTGCCAGCACGGTTGGGGGGGGGCCG.

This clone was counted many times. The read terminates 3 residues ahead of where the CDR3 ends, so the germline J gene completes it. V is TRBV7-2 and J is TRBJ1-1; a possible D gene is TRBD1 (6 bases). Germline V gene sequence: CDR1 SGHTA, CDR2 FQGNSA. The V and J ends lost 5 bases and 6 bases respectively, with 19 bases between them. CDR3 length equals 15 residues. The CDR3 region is CASSTQGLQGSEAFF. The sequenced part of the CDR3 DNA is TGTGCCAGCAGCACCCAGGGATTACAGGGCTCTGAA.

The CDR3 bases that were read are TGTGCCAGCAGTTACTGGGCTCAGCCG. Translating it yields CASSYWAQP. The CDR3 as a whole reads CASSYWAQPQYF. V gene TRBV6-2 or TRBV6-3 combines with J gene TRBJ2-3; D gene unclear. The read stops 3 residues short of the end of the CDR3; the missing end is completed from the germline J gene. Germline V CDR1 and CDR2: MNHEY, SVGEGT. This CDR3 has 12 amino acids.

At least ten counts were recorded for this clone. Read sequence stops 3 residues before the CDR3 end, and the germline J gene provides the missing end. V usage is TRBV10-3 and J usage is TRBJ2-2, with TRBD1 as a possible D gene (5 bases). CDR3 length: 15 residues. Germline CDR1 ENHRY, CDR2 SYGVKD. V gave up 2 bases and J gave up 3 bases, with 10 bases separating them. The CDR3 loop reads CAISEDSLYTGELFF. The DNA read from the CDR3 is TGTGCCATCAGTGAGGACAGCCTGTACACCGGGGAG.

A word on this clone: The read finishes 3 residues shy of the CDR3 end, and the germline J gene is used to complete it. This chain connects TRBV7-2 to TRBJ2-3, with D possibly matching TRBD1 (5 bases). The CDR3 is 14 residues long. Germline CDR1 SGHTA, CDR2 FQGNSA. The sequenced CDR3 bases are TGTGCCAGCAGCTTCGCCAGGGCGAGTCAGCCG. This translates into CASSFARASQP. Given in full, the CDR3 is CASSFARASQPQYF.

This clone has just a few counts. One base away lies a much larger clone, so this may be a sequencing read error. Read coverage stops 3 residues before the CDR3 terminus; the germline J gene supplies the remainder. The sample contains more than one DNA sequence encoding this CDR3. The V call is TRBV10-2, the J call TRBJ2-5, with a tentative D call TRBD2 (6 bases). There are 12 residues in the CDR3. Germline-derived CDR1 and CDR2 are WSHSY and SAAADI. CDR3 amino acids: CASRGTQETQYF. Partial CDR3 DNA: TGCGCCAGCAGAGGGACTCAAGAAACC.

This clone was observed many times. CDR3 DNA, as far as it was read: TGTGCCAGCAGTGCACTAGAGTACATT. This codes for CASSALEYI. In full, the CDR3 is CASSALEYIQYF. V gene TRBV6-2 or TRBV6-3 combines with J gene TRBJ2-4; D perhaps matches TRBD2 (5 bases). The read ends 3 residues early relative to the CDR3; the germline J gene fills the gap. Per the germline V gene, CDR1 is MNHEY and CDR2 is SVGEGT. This CDR3 has 12 amino acids. Trimming pared 5 bases from V and 8 bases from J, leaving 10 bases between.

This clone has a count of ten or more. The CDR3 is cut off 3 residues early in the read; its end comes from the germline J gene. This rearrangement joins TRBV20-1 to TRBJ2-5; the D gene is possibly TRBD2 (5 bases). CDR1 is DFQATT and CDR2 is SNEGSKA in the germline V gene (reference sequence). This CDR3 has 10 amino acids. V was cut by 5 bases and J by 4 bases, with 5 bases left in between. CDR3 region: CSARGETQYF. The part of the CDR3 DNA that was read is TGCAGTGCTCGGGGAGAGACC.

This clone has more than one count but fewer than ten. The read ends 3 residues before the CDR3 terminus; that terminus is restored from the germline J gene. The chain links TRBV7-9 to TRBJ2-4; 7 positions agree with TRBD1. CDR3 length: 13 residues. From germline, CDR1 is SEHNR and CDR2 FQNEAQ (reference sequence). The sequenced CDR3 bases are TGTGCCACCTCCCGGGGACAGATCTATGGT. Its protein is CATSRGQIYG. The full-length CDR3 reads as CATSRGQIYGQYF.

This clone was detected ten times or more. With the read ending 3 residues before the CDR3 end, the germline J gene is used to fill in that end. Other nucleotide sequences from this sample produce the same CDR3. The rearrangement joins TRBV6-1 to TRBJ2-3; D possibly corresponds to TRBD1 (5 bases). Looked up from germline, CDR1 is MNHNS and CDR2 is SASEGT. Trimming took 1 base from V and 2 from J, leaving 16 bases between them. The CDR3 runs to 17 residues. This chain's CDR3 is CASSEEGLITFTDTQYF. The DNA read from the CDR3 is TGTGCCAGCAGTGAAGAGGGGCTTATCACTTTCACAGATACG.

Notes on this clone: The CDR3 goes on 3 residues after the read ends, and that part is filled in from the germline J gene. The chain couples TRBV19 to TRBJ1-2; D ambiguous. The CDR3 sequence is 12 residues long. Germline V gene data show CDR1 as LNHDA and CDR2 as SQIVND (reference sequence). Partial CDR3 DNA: TGTGCCAGTAGTGAGCGGTACAATGAC. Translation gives CASSERYND. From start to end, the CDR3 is CASSERYNDYTF.

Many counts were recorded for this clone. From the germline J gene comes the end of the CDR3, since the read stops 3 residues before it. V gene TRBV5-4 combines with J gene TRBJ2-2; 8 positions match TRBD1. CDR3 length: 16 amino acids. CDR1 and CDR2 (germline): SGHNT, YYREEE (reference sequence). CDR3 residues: CAHGQGMPAGTGELFF. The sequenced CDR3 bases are TGTGCTCACGGACAGGGAATGCCCGCGGGCACCGGGGAG.

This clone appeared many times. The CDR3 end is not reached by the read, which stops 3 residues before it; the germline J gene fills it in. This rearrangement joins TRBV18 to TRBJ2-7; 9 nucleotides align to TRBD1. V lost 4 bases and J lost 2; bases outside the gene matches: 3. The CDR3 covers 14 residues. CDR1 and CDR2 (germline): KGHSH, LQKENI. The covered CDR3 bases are TGTGCCAGCTCACTCGGACAGGGGACCTACGAG. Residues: CASSLGQGTYE. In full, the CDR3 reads CASSLGQGTYEQYF.

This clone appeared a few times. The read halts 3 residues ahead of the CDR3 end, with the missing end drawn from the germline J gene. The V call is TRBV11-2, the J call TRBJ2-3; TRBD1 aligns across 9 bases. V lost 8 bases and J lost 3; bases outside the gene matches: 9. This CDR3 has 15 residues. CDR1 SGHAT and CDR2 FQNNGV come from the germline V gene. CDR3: CASAKQGALTDTQYF. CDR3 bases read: TGTGCCAGCGCTAAACAGGGGGCGCTGACAGATACG.

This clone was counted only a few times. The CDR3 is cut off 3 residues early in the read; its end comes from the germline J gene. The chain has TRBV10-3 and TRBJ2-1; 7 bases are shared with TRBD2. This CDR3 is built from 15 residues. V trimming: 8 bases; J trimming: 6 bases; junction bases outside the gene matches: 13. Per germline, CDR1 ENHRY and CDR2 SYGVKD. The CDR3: CAIGGDGAFVNEQFF. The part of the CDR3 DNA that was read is TGTGCCATCGGGGGGGATGGGGCCTTTGTCAATGAG.

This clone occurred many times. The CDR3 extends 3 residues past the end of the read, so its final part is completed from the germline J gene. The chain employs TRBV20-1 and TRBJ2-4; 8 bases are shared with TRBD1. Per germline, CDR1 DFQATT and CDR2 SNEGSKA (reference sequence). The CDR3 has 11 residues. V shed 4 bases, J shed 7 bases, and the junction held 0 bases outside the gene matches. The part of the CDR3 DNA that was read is TGCAGTGCTACAGGGGGCAACATT. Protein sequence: CSATGGNI. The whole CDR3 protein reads CSATGGNIQYF.

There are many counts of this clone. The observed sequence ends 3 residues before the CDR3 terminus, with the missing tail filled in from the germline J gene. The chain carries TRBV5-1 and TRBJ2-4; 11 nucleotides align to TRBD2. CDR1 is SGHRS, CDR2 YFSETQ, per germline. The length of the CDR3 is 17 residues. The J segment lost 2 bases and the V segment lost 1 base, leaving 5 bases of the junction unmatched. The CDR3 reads CASSLRLAGGPKNIQYF. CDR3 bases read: TGCGCCAGCAGCTTGAGGCTAGCGGGAGGACCCAAAAACATT.